The source of this T cell receptor beta chain is a study of blood T cell repertoires in COVID-19 (TCRdb year 2020). As for the study more broadly: The collaborator samples originated in the United States, Italy and Spain and spanned the acute and convalescent phases of COVID-19. Where available, HLA class I and class II types were taken from metadata supplied by the sample provider and were not determined by assay-based typing. The samples were drawn from two sources: the first 160 participants of the ongoing ImmuneRACE study, and over 1,000 subjects contributed by 6 global collaborators. The sample metadata nearly always contained a de-identified subject ID, COVID-19 status, age in years and sex. The repertoires were released in a freely available public database intended as a resource for research on the immune response to SARS-CoV-2. The dataset comprised deeply sampled blood TCRbeta repertoires from subjects exposed to, actively infected with, or recovered from COVID-19. The prospective study material was composed of cDNA or gDNA derived from T cells, B-cell-depleted T cells, or PBMCs. Broader findings and caveats from the paper: Clinical and demographic metadata were provided uncurated, with the amount varying by source and participant.

TCRbeta CDR3 regions were amplified from genomic DNA by means of the immunoSEQ Assay, a bias-controlled multiplex PCR. In the source study's methods: The number of nucleated cells in each sample was estimated by amplification of reference gene primers within the assay. Sequence reads were collapsed and filtered to measure the absolute abundance of every unique TCRbeta CDR3 rearrangement. Productive Simpson clonality was computed per sample as the square root of Simpson's diversity index over productive rearrangements. TCRdb took this table from immuneACCESS and kept in-frame rearrangements with V and J called. Such tables lack part of the clones; where checked against another copy, unresolved V genes explain under half of the gap, and the rest is unexplained. The DNA gave D and trimming, while V, J and clone size come from that table. This sample comprises some 200,000 clones, 87% of them detected only once. The top ten clonotypes cover approximately 0.88% of the sample.

From cysteine to phenylalanine, the CDR3 is 15 amino acids long. Only the CDR3 part of the read is kept: 45 bases, read in frame from the first base. Per the germline V gene (reference sequence), SEHNR is the CDR1 and FQNEAQ is the CDR2. V and J are trimmed by 5 bases and 5 bases, and the gene matches miss 10 bases of the junction. As regards this clone: Its antigen remains undetermined. Per-base quality was not reported, and no clone a single base away is much larger than it.

Another Seattle source contributed samples from volunteer blood donors who had recovered from COVID-19. The collaborating institutions used their own protocols to collect whole blood in K2EDTA tubes. For TCRbeta analysis, collaborators shipped samples in one of three forms: frozen whole blood, isolated PBMCs, or DNA extracted from either of those sample types. The specimen sequenced was peripheral blood. The V and J segments used are TRBV7-9 and TRBJ1-2; TRBD1 lines up with 8 middle nucleotides. This clonotype was obtained from a woman aged 18-29 years who had recovered from COVID-19. The CDR3 protein is CASSGTGRTGYGYTF. In nucleotide form, the sequence is TGTGCCAGCAGCGGAACAGGGAGGACAGGGTATGGCTACACCTTC.